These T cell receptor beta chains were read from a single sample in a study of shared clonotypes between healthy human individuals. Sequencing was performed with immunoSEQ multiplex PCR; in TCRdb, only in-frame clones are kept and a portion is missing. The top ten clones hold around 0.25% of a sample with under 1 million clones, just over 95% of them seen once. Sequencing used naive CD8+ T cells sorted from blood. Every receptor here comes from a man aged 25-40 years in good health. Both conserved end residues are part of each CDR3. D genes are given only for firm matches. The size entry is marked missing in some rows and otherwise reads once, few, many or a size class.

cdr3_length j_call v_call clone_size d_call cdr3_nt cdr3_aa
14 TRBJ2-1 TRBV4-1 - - TGCGCCAGCAGCCAAGAAGGCCTATACAATGAGCAGTTCTTC CASSQEGLYNEQFF
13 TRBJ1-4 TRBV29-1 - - TGCAGCGTTGATGGGGGTTCTAATGAAAAACTGTTTTTT CSVDGGSNEKLFF
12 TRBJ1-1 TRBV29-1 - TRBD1 TGCAGCGCCCGAACAGGGGCGGTTGAAGCTTTCTTT CSARTGAVEAFF
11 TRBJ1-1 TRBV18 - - TGTGCCAGCTCACCGGGACTTGAAGCTTTCTTT CASSPGLEAFF
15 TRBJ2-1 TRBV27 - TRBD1 TGTGCCAGCAGTTACCAGGGGGCGTCCTACAATGAGCAGTTCTTC CASSYQGASYNEQFF
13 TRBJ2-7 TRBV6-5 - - TGTGCCAGCAGCCAAGGAACTATCTACGAGCAGTACTTC CASSQGTIYEQYF
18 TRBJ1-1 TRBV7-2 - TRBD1 TGTGCCAGCAGCTTAGACCCACGGGACAGGGGGTACAACACTGAAGCTTTCTTT CASSLDPRDRGYNTEAFF
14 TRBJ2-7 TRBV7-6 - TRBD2 TGTGCCAGCAGCTTAGGCGGGAGGACCTACGAGCAGTACTTC CASSLGGRTYEQYF
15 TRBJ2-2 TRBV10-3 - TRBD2 TGTGCCATGAGGATTGGCGGGAGTAACCCCGGGGAGCTGTTTTTT CAMRIGGSNPGELFF
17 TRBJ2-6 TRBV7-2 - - TGTGCCAGCAGCTTTACGGGATTCTCCTCTGGGGCCAACGTCCTGACTTTC CASSFTGFSSGANVLTF
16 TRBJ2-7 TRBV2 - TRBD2 TGTGCCAGCAGAGCCAACCCCCTAGCGGCGACCTACGAGCAGTACTTC CASRANPLAATYEQYF
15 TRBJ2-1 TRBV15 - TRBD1 TGTGCCACCAGCAGATATCGACAGGGTCGAAATGAGCAGTTCTTC CATSRYRQGRNEQFF
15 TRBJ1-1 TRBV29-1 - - TGCAGCGTTGAAGATAGAGGACAGCTATACACTGAAGCTTTCTTT CSVEDRGQLYTEAFF
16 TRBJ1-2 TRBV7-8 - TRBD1 TGTGCCAGCAGTTCAACGTGGACAGGCATAAACTATGGCTACACCTTC CASSSTWTGINYGYTF
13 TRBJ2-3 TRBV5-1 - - TGCGCCAGCCAGATCGAACCCACAGATACGCAGTATTTT CASQIEPTDTQYF
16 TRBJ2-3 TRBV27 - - TGTGCCAGCAGTTTTTTCGCCCTGTCGCGCACAGATACGCAGTATTTT CASSFFALSRTDTQYF
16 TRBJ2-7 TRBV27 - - TGTGCCAGCAGTTTACAAGGGGTATTGGCCACCTACGAGCAGTACTTC CASSLQGVLATYEQYF
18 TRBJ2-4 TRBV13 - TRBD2 TGTGCCAGCAGCTTAGGGGGATCCCTAGCGGGAGTTGGTGACATTCAGTACTTC CASSLGGSLAGVGDIQYF
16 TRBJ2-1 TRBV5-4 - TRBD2 TGTGCCAGCAGCCAAATGACTAGCGGGAGGTCCCATGAGCAGTTCTTC CASSQMTSGRSHEQFF
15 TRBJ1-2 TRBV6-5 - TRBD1 TGTGCCAGCAGTTACCGGACAGGGAAGAGCTATGGCTACACCTTC CASSYRTGKSYGYTF
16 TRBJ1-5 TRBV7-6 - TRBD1 TGTGCCAGCAGCTTAGACGGGACAGGGGTAGATCAGCCCCAGCATTTT CASSLDGTGVDQPQHF
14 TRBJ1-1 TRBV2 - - TGTGCCAGCAGGCCCAGGGTGGTGAACACTGAAGCTTTCTTT CASRPRVVNTEAFF
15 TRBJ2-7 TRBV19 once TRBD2 TGTGCCAGTAGTCCCTCTAGCGGACTCTCCTACGAGCAGTACTTC CASSPSSGLSYEQYF
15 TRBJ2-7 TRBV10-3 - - TGTGCCATCAGTGACCTCAGGTCAGGGTCCTACGAGCAGTACTTC CAISDLRSGSYEQYF